A selection of T cell receptor beta chains follows, all from one sample in a study of T cell changes during pregnancy in multiple sclerosis. Only in-frame clones appear in the TCRdb table, and some are missing; sequencing was by immunoSEQ multiplex PCR. The sample yields 25,000 to 35,000 clones, roughly 89% seen once. The sample consisted of CD4+ T cells from peripheral blood mononuclear cells, taken in the first trimester of pregnancy. The receptors shown here come from a female donor in good health, enrolled as a control in a pregnancy study. Each CDR3 is given with its conserved first and last residue. D genes are given only for firm matches. Clone size is stated in some rows and not others, as once, few, many or a class when expanded.

>TRBV6-5|TRBJ2-4|-|-
TGTGCCAGCAGTGGAAGTAGCTTAGCCAAAAACATTCAGTACTTC
CASSGSSLAKNIQYF
>TRBV19|TRBJ2-1|-|few
TGTGCCAGTAGTCGGGAGCGCTCCTACAATGAGCAGTTCTTC
CASSRERSYNEQFF
>TRBV27|TRBJ2-3|TRBD2|-
TGTGCCAGCAGTTCCGGACTAGGTGGAACAGATACGCAGTATTTT
CASSSGLGGTDTQYF
>TRBV29-1|TRBJ2-3|-|-
TGCAGCGTTGAACAGACAGACACAGATACGCAGTATTTT
CSVEQTDTDTQYF
>TRBV29-1|TRBJ2-1|-|-
TGCAGCGTTGAAGAGATCAGCAATGAGCAGTTCTTC
CSVEEISNEQFF
>TRBV14|TRBJ1-1|-|medium-sized
TGTGCCAGCAGCCGATACACAGGCTTAGCCCTGAGGGAAGCTTTCTTT
CASSRYTGLALREAFF
>TRBV5-1|TRBJ2-3|-|-
TGCGCCAGCAGCCCGCAGGGGAGAGATACGCAGTATTTT
CASSPQGRDTQYF
>TRBV2|TRBJ2-7|TRBD1|-
TGTGCCAGCAGATCCGCCCTATCACTCCGGGACAGCTCCTACGAGCAGTACTTC
CASRSALSLRDSSYEQYF
>TRBV2|TRBJ2-5|TRBD2|-
TGTGCCAGCAGTGATGGATCTTGGCGGGGGGGCCGCCAAGAGACCCAGTACTTC
CASSDGSWRGGRQETQYF
>TRBV9|TRBJ2-2|TRBD2|-
TGTGCCAGCACCCCGGCGGGGGGGCGAGGGACCGGGGAGCTGTTTTTT
CASTPAGGRGTGELFF
>TRBV7-8|TRBJ1-5|-|-
TGTGCCAGCAGCTTAGGCCAGGGCCTCAATCAGCCCCAGCATTTT
CASSLGQGLNQPQHF
>TRBV2|TRBJ2-1|TRBD2|-
TGTGCCAGCAATAAGGGACTAGGGAATAATGAGCAGTTCTTC
CASNKGLGNNEQFF
>TRBV27|TRBJ2-7|-|-
TGTGCCAGCAGTTTCTCTCTTCTCTACTACGAGCAGTACTTC
CASSFSLLYYEQYF
>TRBV29-1|TRBJ2-5|TRBD2|once
TGCAGCGTTTGGGGCGGGGGGGCTGAGACCCAGTACTTC
CSVWGGGAETQYF
>TRBV7-2|TRBJ2-2|-|-
TGTGCCAGCAGCTTCAGTGGGAACACCGGGGAGCTGTTTTTT
CASSFSGNTGELFF
>TRBV4-1|TRBJ1-1|-|-
TGCGCCAGCAGCCAAGAACCCTGGACAGCGATGAACACTGAAGCTTTCTTT
CASSQEPWTAMNTEAFF
>TRBV5-6|TRBJ1-1|-|few
TGTGCCAGCAGCTCCCCTTACAGGGCCTCGAACACTGAAGCTTTCTTT
CASSSPYRASNTEAFF
>TRBV23-1|TRBJ2-3|-|-
TGCGCCAGCAGTCAACCCACACGGGGAGGCACAGATACGCAGTATTTT
CASSQPTRGGTDTQYF
>TRBV5-1|TRBJ2-5|-|-
TGCGCCAGCAGCCTCCCGGTACAAGAGACCCAGTACTTC
CASSLPVQETQYF
>TRBV7-9|TRBJ2-1|TRBD2|-
TGTGCCAGCAGCTTAGTCGGTAGCGGGAGAAATGAGCAGTTCTTC
CASSLVGSGRNEQFF
>TRBV6-5|TRBJ1-2|-|-
TGTGCCAGCAGTATCAACAGGGTCGGTGGCTACACCTTC
CASSINRVGGYTF
>TRBV18|TRBJ2-1|TRBD1|-
TGTGCCAGCTCACCCTCAGGGGGCAATGAGCAGTTCTTC
CASSPSGGNEQFF
>TRBV5-5|TRBJ2-7|-|-
TGTGCCAGCAGCAGACCTAGCGCCTACTCCTACGAGCAGTACTTC
CASSRPSAYSYEQYF
>TRBV5-1|TRBJ1-4|-|-
TGCGCCAGCAGCTCACAGGGAGAGGGTGTAAAACTGTTTTTT
CASSSQGEGVKLFF
>TRBV28|TRBJ2-3|-|-
TGTGCCAGCAGTGGGGCCTTTAGAGATACGCAGTATTTT
CASSGAFRDTQYF
>TRBV28|TRBJ1-5|TRBD1|-
TGTGCCAGCACCGCGACAGGGTTTCAGCCCCAGCATTTT
CASTATGFQPQHF
>TRBV29-1|TRBJ2-1|TRBD1|-
TGCAGCGCCCGGGACAGGCGTTACAATGAGCAGTTCTTC
CSARDRRYNEQFF
>TRBV2|TRBJ1-2|TRBD1|-
TGTGCCAGCAGTAAAGGAAAAAGAGGGCAGGGGGGCGAATCAATCTATGGCTACACCTTC
CASSKGKRGQGGESIYGYTF
>TRBV5-1|TRBJ1-2|-|-
TGCGCCAGCAGCTTGGAACGGGGGTATGGCTACACCTTC
CASSLERGYGYTF
>TRBV7-2|TRBJ1-6|-|few
TGTGCCAGCAGCTCTCGACAGGCCCAGTCCTTTTCACCCCTCCACTTT
CASSSRQAQSFSPLHF
>TRBV7-2|TRBJ1-1|-|-
TGTGCCAGCAGCTCCCGACAGACTGGCACTGAAGCTTTCTTT
CASSSRQTGTEAFF
>TRBV7-2|TRBJ2-5|TRBD2|-
TGTGCCAGCAGCCTGAAGCGGGATCAAGAGACCCAGTACTTC
CASSLKRDQETQYF
>TRBV6-6|TRBJ1-4|-|-
TGTGCCAGCTCACAATCCAAGACAGCTGAAAAACTGTTTTTT
CASSQSKTAEKLFF
>TRBV5-1|TRBJ2-5|-|-
TGCGCCAGCAGTCAGGGCGGTGTGGAGACCCAGTACTTC
CASSQGGVETQYF
>TRBV9|TRBJ2-2|TRBD2|-
TGTGCCAGCAGCACCCTTACCGGACTAGCTCCCGGGGAGCTGTTTTTT
CASSTLTGLAPGELFF
>TRBV7-6|TRBJ2-1|TRBD2|once
TGTGCCAGCAGCTCCGGACTAGCGATCTACAATGAGCAGTTCTTC
CASSSGLAIYNEQFF
>TRBV7-3|TRBJ2-3|-|-
TGTGCCAGCAGCTTTAGTGTCCCACCCGATACGCAGTATTTT
CASSFSVPPDTQYF
>TRBV7-2|TRBJ2-3|-|-
TGTGCCAGCAGCTTACTCGGGGACACAGATACGCAGTATTTT
CASSLLGDTDTQYF
>TRBV6-1|TRBJ2-3|-|-
TGTGCCAGCAGTGAAGAGTGGTGGGACTCTGGGGGCACAGATACGCAGTATTTT
CASSEEWWDSGGTDTQYF
>TRBV4-3|TRBJ1-6|-|once
TGCGCCAGCAGCCAAGATTCAGGTTCCGCCTCCTATAATTCACCCCTCCACTTT
CASSQDSGSASYNSPLHF
>TRBV28|TRBJ1-1|TRBD1|-
TGTGCCAGCAGCCTGGGACAGGGTCGGGCTTTCTTT
CASSLGQGRAFF
>TRBV7-3|TRBJ2-1|TRBD1|-
TGTGCCAGCAGCTTAGGACAGGCCAATGAGCAGTTCTTC
CASSLGQANEQFF
>TRBV10-2|TRBJ2-2|-|-
TGCGCCAGCAGTGGCAACAGGAAGGGGGACGGGGAGCTGTTTTTT
CASSGNRKGDGELFF
>TRBV2|TRBJ2-7|TRBD1|-
TGTGCCAGGGAGGGACAGGGGGCGTCTGAGCAGTACTTC
CAREGQGASEQYF
>TRBV6-6|TRBJ1-6|-|-
TGTGCCAGCAGCTACACCCCAGGGCTTTCACCCCTCCACTTT
CASSYTPGLSPLHF
>TRBV6-5|TRBJ2-1|TRBD2|once
TGTGCCAGCCGGGACTACGTATACAATGAGCAGTTCTTC
CASRDYVYNEQFF
>TRBV2|TRBJ1-2|TRBD1|-
TGTGCCATGTACGCCCCCCCGGGACAGGGGCCCGGAGGCTACACCTTC
CAMYAPPGQGPGGYTF
>TRBV7-8|TRBJ2-1|TRBD2|once
TGTGCCAGCAGCTTAAAGCGGGAGAGGAGCTCCTACAATGAGCAGTTCTTC
CASSLKRERSSYNEQFF
>TRBV5-1|TRBJ2-2|-|-
TGCGCCAGCAGTTCAGCAGGCCGTTCCACCTCGAACACCGGGGAGCTGTTTTTT
CASSSAGRSTSNTGELFF
>TRBV9|TRBJ2-3|-|-
TGTGCCAGCAGCGCAGCGGTCGGCACAGATACGCAGTATTTT
CASSAAVGTDTQYF
>TRBV19|TRBJ2-1|TRBD2|-
TGTGCCAGTATGGGGGGGACCTACAATGAGCAGTTCTTC
CASMGGTYNEQFF
>TRBV7-9|TRBJ1-2|-|-
TGTGCCAGCAGTCAAGACACGATCCATAACTATGGCTACACCTTC
CASSQDTIHNYGYTF